A selection of T cell receptor beta chains follows, all from one sample in a study of shared clonotypes between healthy human individuals. Generated by immunoSEQ multiplex PCR, the TCRdb table keeps only in-frame clones and is missing some. The table lists some 2.1 million clones, approximately 95% of them singletons. The sequenced sample consisted of naive CD4+ T cells sorted from blood. The receptors shown here come from a man between 18 and 29 years old in good health. Each CDR3 is given with its conserved first and last residue. D genes are given only for firm matches. Not all rows give a size; the values are once, few, many and, for expanded clones, a class.

CDR3nt | CDR3aa | j_gene | d_gene | v_gene | abundance
TGTGCCAGCAGGGCAGGGTTATGGGGAGAGACCCAGTACTTC | CASRAGLWGETQYF | TRBJ2-5 | NA | TRBV7-6 | NA
TGTGCCAGCAGTGTCCAAGGACAAAGCAATCAGCCCCAGCATTTT | CASSVQGQSNQPQHF | TRBJ1-5 | NA | TRBV6-1 | NA
TGTGCCAGTAGTATAGCTGGCTCTGGGGCCAACGTCCTGACTTTC | CASSIAGSGANVLTF | TRBJ2-6 | NA | TRBV19 | NA
TGTGCCTGGAGTGTTGAGACCGGGGCGGTCTATAATTCACCCCTCCACTTT | CAWSVETGAVYNSPLHF | TRBJ1-6 | NA | TRBV30 | NA
TGTGCCAGCAGTGAAGTGGCGGGAGTTCGGAACGGGGAGCTGTTTTTT | CASSEVAGVRNGELFF | TRBJ2-2 | TRBD2 | TRBV6-1 | NA
TGTGCCAGCAGTGACTCGGGGGGGGCCTACAATGAGCAGTTCTTC | CASSDSGGAYNEQFF | TRBJ2-1 | TRBD2 | TRBV6-4 | NA
TGTGCCAGCAGGAACAGGGAACTGTCCTCCTACAATGAGCAGTTCTTC | CASRNRELSSYNEQFF | TRBJ2-1 | NA | TRBV6-6 | NA
TGTGCCAGCAGTGTTCTGGGGACCGCGAGCAATCAGCCCCAGCATTTT | CASSVLGTASNQPQHF | TRBJ1-5 | NA | TRBV2 | NA
TGTGCCAGCAGCCCGCTTTTTCGGGACCCCACAGATACGCAGTATTTT | CASSPLFRDPTDTQYF | TRBJ2-3 | NA | TRBV5-6 | NA
TGTGCCAGCAGTGACGGACTAGCGGGAGGCCCCTACGAGCAGTACTTC | CASSDGLAGGPYEQYF | TRBJ2-7 | TRBD2 | TRBV6-1 | once
TGTGCCAGCAGTTGGGGGTTCGAGCAGTACTTC | CASSWGFEQYF | TRBJ2-7 | NA | TRBV28 | NA
TGTGCCAGCAGCGTAGTTACGCCAGGGGGGCCGGAGACCCAGTACTTC | CASSVVTPGGPETQYF | TRBJ2-5 | NA | TRBV9 | NA
TGTGCCAGCTCACTACGGACAGGGGCTGACTATGGCTACACCTTC | CASSLRTGADYGYTF | TRBJ1-2 | TRBD1 | TRBV18 | NA
TGTGCCAGCAGTGAAAGTAGGGGCAATCAGCCCCAGCATTTT | CASSESRGNQPQHF | TRBJ1-5 | NA | TRBV6-1 | few
TGTGCCAGCATGGGACAGGCGGCAACCGGGGAGCTGTTTTTT | CASMGQAATGELFF | TRBJ2-2 | TRBD1 | TRBV7-2 | NA
TGTGCCAGCACTTCAGGGGGCCCTAATGAAAAACTGTTTTTT | CASTSGGPNEKLFF | TRBJ1-4 | TRBD1 | TRBV28 | NA
TGCGCCAGCAGGCAAGGTTGGGGGAACACTGAAGCTTTCTTT | CASRQGWGNTEAFF | TRBJ1-1 | NA | TRBV4-1 | NA
TGTGCCAGCAGTCAGGGTAGCTCCTATAATTCACCCCTCCACTTT | CASSQGSSYNSPLHF | TRBJ1-6 | NA | TRBV6-5 | NA
TGTGCCAGCAGCTTTAGGCGGACAGTTTCAGATACGCAGTATTTT | CASSFRRTVSDTQYF | TRBJ2-3 | NA | TRBV5-6 | once
TGTGCCAGCAGCTTCGGTCAGTATGGCTACACCTTC | CASSFGQYGYTF | TRBJ1-2 | NA | TRBV5-4 | NA
TGCAGCGTTAATGCTATTTACGGTGGTGAGCAGTTCTTC | CSVNAIYGGEQFF | TRBJ2-1 | NA | TRBV29-1 | NA
TGTGCCTGGAGTGTAGACACCCAAGCCTACGAGCAGTACTTC | CAWSVDTQAYEQYF | TRBJ2-7 | NA | TRBV30 | NA
TGTGCCAGCAGTCCCGGGACTAGGAACAATGAGCAGTTCTTC | CASSPGTRNNEQFF | TRBJ2-1 | TRBD2 | TRBV28 | NA
TGTGCCAGCAGCCGTCGGGGGCCTACAGATACGCAGTATTTT | CASSRRGPTDTQYF | TRBJ2-3 | NA | TRBV6-5 | NA
TGTGCCAGCAGCTTCGGGCCCCTCGGCACAGATACGCAGTATTTT | CASSFGPLGTDTQYF | TRBJ2-3 | NA | TRBV7-2 | NA
TGTGCCATCAGTGAAACAGTGAACACTGAAGCTTTCTTT | CAISETVNTEAFF | TRBJ1-1 | NA | TRBV10-3 | NA
TGTGCCAGTTCCGAGACAGCGTACAATGAGCAGTTCTTC | CASSETAYNEQFF | TRBJ2-1 | NA | TRBV28 | NA
TGCGCCAGCAGCCAGGCCTCAGGGGGAACCGCCTATAATTCACCCCTCCACTTT | CASSQASGGTAYNSPLHF | TRBJ1-6 | TRBD1 | TRBV4-1 | once
TGTGCCAGCAGCTTAGGAGGGGGCGAGCAGTACTTC | CASSLGGGEQYF | TRBJ2-7 | NA | TRBV5-6 | once
TGTGCCAGCTCACCACGGTCCGGGGACGCTAACTATGGCTACACCTTC | CASSPRSGDANYGYTF | TRBJ1-2 | NA | TRBV18 | NA
TGTGCCAGCAGCTCCCAGACAGGGGTCACTGAAGCTTTCTTT | CASSSQTGVTEAFF | TRBJ1-1 | TRBD1 | TRBV5-4 | NA
TGTGCCAGCAGCTTAGAGGGACTAGCGGGAGATTTTCGGTACTTC | CASSLEGLAGDFRYF | TRBJ2-7 | TRBD2 | TRBV7-2 | NA
TGTGCCTGGAGTGTCTCCAGGAGGCGGAATGAGCAGTTCTTC | CAWSVSRRRNEQFF | TRBJ2-1 | NA | TRBV30 | NA
TGTGCCAGCTCACCAGACAGGGGGAATTCACCCCTCCACTTT | CASSPDRGNSPLHF | TRBJ1-6 | TRBD1 | TRBV18 | NA
TGTGCCAGCAGCTTAGCGGCGGGGGCCTTATACGAGCAGTACTTC | CASSLAAGALYEQYF | TRBJ2-7 | NA | TRBV7-2 | NA
TGTGCCAGCAGCTTAGAGTGGGGACAGGGATTCGGGCTGTTTTTT | CASSLEWGQGFGLFF | TRBJ2-2 | TRBD1 | TRBV11-2 | NA
TGCGCCAGCAGCTTGTCGGGGTCGGTACCGCAAGAGACCCAGTACTTC | CASSLSGSVPQETQYF | TRBJ2-5 | NA | TRBV5-1 | NA
TGTGCCAGCAGACTAGCGGGACGCACAGGTACGCAGTATTTT | CASRLAGRTGTQYF | TRBJ2-3 | TRBD2 | TRBV11-2 | NA
TGCGCCAGCAGCTCCGGGACACCCTTCTATGGCTACACCTTC | CASSSGTPFYGYTF | TRBJ1-2 | NA | TRBV5-1 | NA
TGTGCCAGCAGCTCGGACAGTGTGGTGGTGGGCTACACCTTC | CASSSDSVVVGYTF | TRBJ1-2 | NA | TRBV7-2 | NA
TGCGCCAGCAGCCAAGCGGCGGCGCGAGAGCAGTTCTTC | CASSQAAAREQFF | TRBJ2-1 | NA | TRBV4-1 | NA
TGTGCCAGCAGCCCGGACAGTTCGGGAAACACCATATATTTT | CASSPDSSGNTIYF | TRBJ1-3 | NA | TRBV7-6 | NA
TGCGCCAGCAGCTTAGCCGCCGGGGAGACCCAGTACTTC | CASSLAAGETQYF | TRBJ2-5 | NA | TRBV5-1 | NA
TGTGCCAGCAGCTTATTAGCGGGAGGCCTCACAGATACGCAGTATTTT | CASSLLAGGLTDTQYF | TRBJ2-3 | TRBD2 | TRBV7-9 | NA
TGTGCCAGCAGCTTCTCGGGAATTTTGGACAATGAGCAGTTCTTC | CASSFSGILDNEQFF | TRBJ2-1 | NA | TRBV7-9 | few
TGCGCCAGCAGCTTGGAAGGGACGTACCAAGAGACCCAGTACTTC | CASSLEGTYQETQYF | TRBJ2-5 | NA | TRBV5-1 | NA
TGTGCCAGCATGGAACAGGGCAATCAGCCCCAGCATTTT | CASMEQGNQPQHF | TRBJ1-5 | NA | TRBV2 | once